This T cell receptor beta chain emerged from a study of identical twins. One entry per CDR3 protein results from TCRdb running MiXCR on the 5' RACE reads. The data contain some 1,700,000 distinct CDR3 sequences, more than 30% of them singletons. This CDR3 has 13 amino acids. Germline V gives CDR1 SGHRS, CDR2 YFSETQ. The V and J ends lost 0 bases and 8 bases respectively, with 9 bases between them. About this clonotype: What it recognizes is unknown.

Findings of the study overall: Invariant MAIT and iNKT cells are populations that could partly confound zero-insertion analyses.

The material sequenced was cord blood. The sequence came from a newborn girl in good health. This rearrangement joins TRBV5-1 to TRBJ2-1, with D perhaps matching TRBD2 (5 bases). CDR3 sequence (DNA): TGCGCCAGCAGCTTGGGTCGGCGGGATGAGCAGTTCTTC. It specifies CASSLGRRDEQFF. The full variable domain, in which reference TRBV5-1 and TRBJ2-1 provide the parts outside the CDR3, is KAGVTQTPRYLIKTRGQQVTLSCSPISGHRSVSWYQQTPGQGLQFLFEYFSETQRNKGNFPGRFSGRQFSNSRSEMNVSTLELGDSALYLCASSLGRRDEQFFGPGTRLTVL.